The clone carrying this TCR beta chain was counted ten times or more. Its antigen is not known. These data come from a study of T cells in Graves' hyperthyroidism and ophthalmopathy. Study details: Peripheral blood samples were taken at initial diagnosis, prior to any treatment.

Study-wide results and limits: Blood shared most expanded thyroid clonotypes above 0.001.

Amplification targeted TCR beta CDR3 regions from RNA transcripts. TCR CDR3 regions were first amplified by RT-PCR with HTBI primers. TCRdb recomputed calls from the multiplex PCR reads with MiXCR, one row per CDR3 protein. The sample lists roughly 580,000 distinct CDR3 sequences; approximately 15% were seen once. Patients aged 18 to 65 had newly diagnosed hyperthyroidism of under 2 months' duration. Cells are PBMCs isolated from over 7.5 ml of fresh blood. V was cut by 2 bases and J by 7 bases, with 9 bases left in between. Germline CDR1 SGHVS, CDR2 FQNEAQ. The CDR3 is made up of 14 amino acids. The TCR originated in a young woman with Graves' hyperthyroidism that later progressed to Graves' ophthalmopathy. The chain carries TRBV7-8 and TRBJ1-6, with D perhaps matching TRBD1 (5 bases). The sequenced sample consisted of blood. This CDR3 reads CASSLLRGNSPLHF. For the CDR3, the DNA is TGTGCCAGCAGCTTATTACGGGGCAATTCACCCCTCCACTTT.